This T cell receptor (beta chain) was documented in a study of T cells in localized non-small cell lung cancer (dated by TCRdb to the early 2020s). Some background on the complete study: The study examined T cell repertoires in hundreds of patients with early-stage NSCLC and compared tumors with uninvolved tumor-adjacent lungs. A mean age of roughly 66 years was recorded for the NSCLC patients, of whom more than 120 were male and over 100 were female. The cohort was made up of 200 to 250 treatment-naive NSCLC patients whose localized lung tumors had been resected. Results and caveats for the whole study, not just this receptor: Because multi-region tumor sequencing was not done, intratumor heterogeneity could not be ruled out. Since the design was exploratory, TCR variables were selected using unadjusted p-values with no false-discovery rate correction. Higher T cell density in blood was associated with longer overall survival, whereas higher clonality in adjacent lung was associated with shorter survival. Of the top 100 tumor clones, a median of roughly 53 were detected in paired uninvolved adjacent lung; around 27 were also among that lung's top 100. Uninvolved tumor-adjacent lung showed the highest T cell clonality, higher than tumor, which suggests more focused antigenic responses in the uninvolved tumor-adjacent lung.

At diagnosis, peripheral blood, uninvolved tumor-adjacent lung and tumor were collected and stored as a combination of fresh-frozen and FFPE material. The immunoSEQ Assay was used to sequence TCR beta CDR3 regions from DNA. The original pipeline was this. To compute T cell density, TCR beta template counts were normalized to usable DNA, which was estimated by amplifying housekeeping genes. Richness was estimated using the preseqR package, with extrapolation to 400,000 templates for PBMC samples and to 120,000 templates for tissue samples. Clonality was defined as one minus Pielou's evenness. To identify tissue-enriched TCRs, differential abundance testing was run on productive amino-acid clonotypes with a minimum total count of 5 and an alpha of 0.1. The Jaccard Index and the Morisita Overlap Index were used to measure repertoire overlap between compartments. TCR beta CDR3s were clustered by GLIPH together with public tetramer-defined viral CDR3s, and at least three viral sequences plus V-gene enrichment were required for viral motifs. This is the immuneACCESS table as TCRdb keeps it, with only in-frame sequences that have V and J called. A part of the clones is gone; compared with another copy, unresolved V genes explain less than half, and the rest is unexplained. The DNA gave D and trimming, while V, J and clone size come from that table. The sample has fewer than 4,500 clones on record, under 25% of them singletons. The top ten hold roughly 6% of the sample.

A note on this clone: It lacks a known antigen. No base quality information exists; no much larger clone differs at one position.

This TCR was recovered from a man aged 18 to 49 with stage II lung adenocarcinoma. The sample consisted of lung tumor tissue, taken before any cancer treatment.

The DNA sequence is TGTGCCAGCAGCTCACACCAGGGACAGGTAGGGTATCAGCCCCAGCATTTT. It codes for CASSSHQGQVGYQPQHF. Here the chain combines TRBV7-1 and TRBJ1-5, and 8 bases in between align with TRBD1. TRBV7-1 is recorded as an ORF, its role being uncertain. Trimming takes 2 bases off V and 5 bases off J; junction bases not matched to a gene: 11. Its CDR3 holds 17 amino acids, cysteine through phenylalanine. The only DNA kept is the CDR3, 51 bases in frame from the first base.